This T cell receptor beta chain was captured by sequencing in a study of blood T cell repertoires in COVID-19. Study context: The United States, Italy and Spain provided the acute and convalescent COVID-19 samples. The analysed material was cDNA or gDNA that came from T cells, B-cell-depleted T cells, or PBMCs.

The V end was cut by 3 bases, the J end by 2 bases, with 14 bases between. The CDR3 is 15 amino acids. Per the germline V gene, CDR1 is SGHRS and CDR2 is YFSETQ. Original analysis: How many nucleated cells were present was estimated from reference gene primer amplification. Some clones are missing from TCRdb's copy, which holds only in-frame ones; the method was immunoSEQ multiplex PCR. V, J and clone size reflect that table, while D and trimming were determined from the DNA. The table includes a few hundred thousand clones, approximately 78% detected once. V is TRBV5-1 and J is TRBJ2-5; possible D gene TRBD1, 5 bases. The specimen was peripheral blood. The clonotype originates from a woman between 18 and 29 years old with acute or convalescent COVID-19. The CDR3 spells CASSSRGQEQETQYF. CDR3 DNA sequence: TGCGCCAGCAGCTCACGCGGACAAGAACAAGAGACCCAGTACTTC.